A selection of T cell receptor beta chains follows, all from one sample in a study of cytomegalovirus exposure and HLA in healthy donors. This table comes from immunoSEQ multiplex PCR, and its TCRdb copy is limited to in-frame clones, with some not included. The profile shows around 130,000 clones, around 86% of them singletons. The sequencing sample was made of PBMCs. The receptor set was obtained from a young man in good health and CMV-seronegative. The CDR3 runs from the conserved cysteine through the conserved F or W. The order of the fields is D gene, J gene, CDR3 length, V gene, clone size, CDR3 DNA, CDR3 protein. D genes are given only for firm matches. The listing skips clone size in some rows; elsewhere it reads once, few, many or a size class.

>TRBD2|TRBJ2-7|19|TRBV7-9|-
TGTGCCAGCAGCGTAAACGCCGGGACTAGCGGGGGGAATCCCTACGAGCAGTACTTC
CASSVNAGTSGGNPYEQYF
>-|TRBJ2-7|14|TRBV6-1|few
TGTGCCAGCAGTGTTCAGGCAGGGATCTACGAGCAGTACTTC
CASSVQAGIYEQYF
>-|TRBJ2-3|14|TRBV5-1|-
TGCGCCAGCAGCGAAGGGTCCGGAGAGGGTACGCAGTATTTT
CASSEGSGEGTQYF
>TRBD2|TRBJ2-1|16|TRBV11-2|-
TGTGCCAGCAGCTTCCGGATGGCGGGGGGGGGTGGTGAGCAGTTCTTC
CASSFRMAGGGGEQFF
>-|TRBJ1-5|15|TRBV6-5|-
TGTGCCAGCAGTTACTCTCCAGGGGGCAATCAGCCCCAGCATTTT
CASSYSPGGNQPQHF
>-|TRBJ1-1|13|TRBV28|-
TGTGCCAGCAGATTGCCAGAAAACATTGATGCTTTCTTT
CASRLPENIDAFF
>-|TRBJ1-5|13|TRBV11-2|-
TGTGCCAGCAGCTTAGATGGCCCCGGAGCCCAGCATTTT
CASSLDGPGAQHF
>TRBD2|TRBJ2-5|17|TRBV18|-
TGTGCCAGCTCACCACCTGGAAAACTAGCGGCCCCAGAGGCCCAGTACTTC
CASSPPGKLAAPEAQYF
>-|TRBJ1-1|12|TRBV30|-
TGTGCCTGGGCCCAGGTGGACACTGAAGCTTTCTTT
CAWAQVDTEAFF
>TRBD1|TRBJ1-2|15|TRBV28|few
TGTGCCAGCAGACCTGCCCGGGACAGGGGGCATGGCTACACCTTC
CASRPARDRGHGYTF
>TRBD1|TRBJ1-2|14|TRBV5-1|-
TGCGCCAGCAGCTACCGGGACAGGGCAGGTGGCTACACCTTC
CASSYRDRAGGYTF
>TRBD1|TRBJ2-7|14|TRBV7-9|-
TGTGCCAGCAGCTGGCCAGGACAGGCCTACGAGCAGTACTTC
CASSWPGQAYEQYF
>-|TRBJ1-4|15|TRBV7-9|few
TGTGCCAGCAGCTTGGGGGCAGGGATCAATGAAAAACTGTTTTTT
CASSLGAGINEKLFF
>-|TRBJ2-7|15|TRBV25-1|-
TGTGCCAGCAGAAGCTCTGGAGGGAGAACCTACGAGCAGTACTTC
CASRSSGGRTYEQYF
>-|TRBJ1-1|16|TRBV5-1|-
TGCGCCAGCAGCTTGGGATTAGGGGCCGAAGACACTGAAGCTTTCTTT
CASSLGLGAEDTEAFF
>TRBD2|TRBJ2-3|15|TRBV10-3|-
TGTGCCATCAGTGAGACTAGCGGGGCCACAGATACGCAGTATTTT
CAISETSGATDTQYF
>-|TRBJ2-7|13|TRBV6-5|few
TGTGCCAGCAGAAACGGACAGCTCTACGAGCAGTACTTC
CASRNGQLYEQYF
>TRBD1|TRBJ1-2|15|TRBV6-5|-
TGTGCCAGCAGTCCAACAGGGGTGGGCCGTTATGGCTACACCTTC
CASSPTGVGRYGYTF
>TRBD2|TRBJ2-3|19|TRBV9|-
TGTGCCAGCAGCGCAAAACTCATGAGTACGGGGGGAAGCACAGATACGCAGTATTTT
CASSAKLMSTGGSTDTQYF
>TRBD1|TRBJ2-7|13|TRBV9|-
TGTGCCAGCAGCGCCCCGACAGGGCGCGAGCAGTACTTC
CASSAPTGREQYF
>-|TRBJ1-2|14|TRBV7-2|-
TGTGCCAGCAGCTTCGGTGAGCCGACAGAAGGCTACACCTTC
CASSFGEPTEGYTF
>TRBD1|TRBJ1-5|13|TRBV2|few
TGTGCCAGCAGTGAAGGGACCCGGGACAGAGGACATTTT
CASSEGTRDRGHF
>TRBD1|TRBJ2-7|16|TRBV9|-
TGTGCCAGCAGCGTAACCGGGACAGGGGCCTTGGGCGAGCAGTACTTC
CASSVTGTGALGEQYF
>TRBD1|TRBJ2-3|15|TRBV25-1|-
TGTGCCAGCAGTGAAGTACAGGGGGCATTGAATACGCAGTATTTT
CASSEVQGALNTQYF
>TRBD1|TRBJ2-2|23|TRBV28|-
TGTGCCAGCAGTTTATATCCTGTCTTTCTGGGACAGGGAATCCGGAGGAACACCGGGGAGCTGTTTTTT
CASSLYPVFLGQGIRRNTGELFF
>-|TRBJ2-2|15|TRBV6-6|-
TGTGCCAGCAGGCGACTCCGCGCGAACACCGGGGAGCTGTTTTTT
CASRRLRANTGELFF
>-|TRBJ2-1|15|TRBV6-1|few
TGTGCCAGCAGTGAAGCGGGGGGTAGTAACAATGAGCAGTTCTTC
CASSEAGGSNNEQFF
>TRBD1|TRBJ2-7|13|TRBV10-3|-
TGTGCCATTTGGGACAGTACTACCTACGAGCAGTACTTC
CAIWDSTTYEQYF
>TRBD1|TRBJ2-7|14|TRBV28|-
TGTGCCAGCACCCCAACAGGGGCCCCCTACGAGCAGTACTTC
CASTPTGAPYEQYF
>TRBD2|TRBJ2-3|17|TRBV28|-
TGTGCCAGCAGTTCGATGGGGACTAGCGGGTCTACAGATACGCAGTATTTT
CASSSMGTSGSTDTQYF
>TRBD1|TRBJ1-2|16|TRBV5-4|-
TGTGCCAGCAGCTTGGCTGGTACGACAGGGAGTCGTGGCTACACCTTC
CASSLAGTTGSRGYTF
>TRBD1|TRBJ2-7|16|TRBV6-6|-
TGTGCCAGCAGTCACGCCTTCGGGGACAGGGGCTACGAGCAGTACTTC
CASSHAFGDRGYEQYF
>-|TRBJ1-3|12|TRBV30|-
TGTGCCTGCGCTAGCTCTGGAAACACCATATATTTT
CACASSGNTIYF
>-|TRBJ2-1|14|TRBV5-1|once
TGCGCCAGCAGCTTGGGTGTGTCGGGTAATGAGCAGTTCTTC
CASSLGVSGNEQFF
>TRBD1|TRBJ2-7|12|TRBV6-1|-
TGTGCCAGCAGCAGGACAGGGGACGAGCAGTACTTC
CASSRTGDEQYF
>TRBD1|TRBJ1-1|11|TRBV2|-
TGTGCCAGCAGTAAGGGGGCGGGTGCTTTCTTT
CASSKGAGAFF
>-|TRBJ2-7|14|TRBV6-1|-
TGTGCCAGCAGTGTGAGTAGAGTCTCCTACGAGCAGTACTTC
CASSVSRVSYEQYF
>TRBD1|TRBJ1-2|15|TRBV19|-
TGTGCCAGTAGTGCCTACCTGGGACAGGGGAGAGGCTACACCTTC
CASSAYLGQGRGYTF
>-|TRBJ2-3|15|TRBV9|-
TGTGCCAGCAGCGTTTCGACTGCAAGGACAGATACGCAGTATTTT
CASSVSTARTDTQYF
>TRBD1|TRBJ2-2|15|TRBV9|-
TGTGCCAGCAGCGGACCCGGGACAGTCACCGGGGAGCTGTTTTTT
CASSGPGTVTGELFF
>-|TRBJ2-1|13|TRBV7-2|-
TGTGCCAGCAGCCGCGGGACCCAAGGTGAGCAGTTCTTC
CASSRGTQGEQFF
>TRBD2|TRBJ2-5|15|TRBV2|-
TGTGCCAGCAGCGGCTCTAGCGGGGGTCAAGAGACCCAGTACTTC
CASSGSSGGQETQYF
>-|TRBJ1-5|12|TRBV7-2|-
TGTGCCAGCAGCTTAGCGGCCCAGCCCCAGCATTTT
CASSLAAQPQHF
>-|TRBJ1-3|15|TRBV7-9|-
TGTGCCAGCAGCTTAGGAGGGAGCTCTGGAAACACCATATATTTT
CASSLGGSSGNTIYF
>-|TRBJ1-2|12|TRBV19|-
TGTGCCAGTAGTCCACGACTCTATGGCTACACCTTC
CASSPRLYGYTF
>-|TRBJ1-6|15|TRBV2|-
TGTGCCAGCAGAGCTGACAGAATCTATAATTCACCCCTCCACTTT
CASRADRIYNSPLHF
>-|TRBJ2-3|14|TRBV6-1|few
TGTGCCAGCAGTGAAGCCACAGGGCGAGATACGCAGTATTTT
CASSEATGRDTQYF
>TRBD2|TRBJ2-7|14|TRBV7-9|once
TGTGCCACCGATTCCGGGGGGGAGGTCTACGAGCAGTACTTC
CATDSGGEVYEQYF
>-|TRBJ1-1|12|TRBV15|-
TGTGCCACCAGCAGCGGCGGGACTGAAGCTTTCTTT
CATSSGGTEAFF
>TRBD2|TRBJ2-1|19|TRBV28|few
TGTGCCAGCAGCCCCGAATTGCGGGGGAGCTCCTCCCTCTACAATGAGCAGTTCTTC
CASSPELRGSSSLYNEQFF
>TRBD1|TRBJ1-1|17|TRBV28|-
TGTGCCAGCAACTCATTCCCAAGGACAGGGGGTTTGGTTGAAGCTTTCTTT
CASNSFPRTGGLVEAFF
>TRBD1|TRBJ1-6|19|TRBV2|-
TGTGCCATACCGAGGGACAGGGAGAAATTGAGCTCCTATAATTCACCCCTCCACTTT
CAIPRDREKLSSYNSPLHF
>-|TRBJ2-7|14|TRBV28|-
TGTGCCAGCAGTTTGCCAGGCAGCTCCTACGAGCAGTACTTC
CASSLPGSSYEQYF
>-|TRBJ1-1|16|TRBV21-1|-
TGTGCCAGCAGCAAAGGTCCCAGGGGGTATGACACTGAAGCTTTCTTT
CASSKGPRGYDTEAFF
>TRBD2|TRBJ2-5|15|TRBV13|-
TGTGCCAGCAGCCCACGACTAGCGGGGCAAGAGACCCAGTACTTC
CASSPRLAGQETQYF
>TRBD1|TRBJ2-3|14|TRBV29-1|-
TGCAGCGTTTGCCCGGGACAGCAAACAGATACGCAGTATTTT
CSVCPGQQTDTQYF
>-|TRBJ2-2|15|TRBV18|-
TGTGCCAGCTCACCCGACAGATTGAACACCGGGGAGCTGTTTTTT
CASSPDRLNTGELFF
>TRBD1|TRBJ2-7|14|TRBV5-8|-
TGTGCCAGCAGCTCGGACAGGCTTCCCTACGAGCAGTACTTC
CASSSDRLPYEQYF
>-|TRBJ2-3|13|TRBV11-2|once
TGTGCCAGCAGACAGGAGAACACAGATACGCAGTATTTT
CASRQENTDTQYF